This is a list of T cell receptor beta chains from one sample in a study of spatial heterogeneity in lung cancer. In TCRdb, the 5' RACE reads were re-called with MiXCR into one record per CDR3 protein. The profile covers just over 75,000 distinct CDR3 sequences, with around 7.8% appearing a single time and approximately 6.3% taken by the ten largest. The sample here was PBMCs, taken at surgery. These receptors were collected from a male donor with early-stage non-small cell lung cancer. Both conserved end residues are part of each CDR3. Each record gives: D gene, J gene, CDR3 length, clone size, V gene, CDR3 protein, CDR3 DNA. D genes are given only for firm matches. Clone size, where shown, is once, few, many, or a class for clones that have expanded.

TRBD1	TRBJ1-2	13	-	TRBV7-2	CASSLQGESGYTF	TGTGCCAGCAGCTTACAGGGGGAAAGTGGCTACACCTTC
-	TRBJ1-1	15	many	TRBV6-5	CASSRPGGGNTEAFF	TGTGCCAGCAGCCGTCCCGGGGGGGGGAACACTGAAGCTTTCTTT
-	TRBJ1-3	16	-	TRBV4-2	CASSHVDRISGNTIYF	TGTGCCAGCAGTCACGTCGACAGGATCTCTGGAAACACCATATATTTT
-	TRBJ2-2	12	-	TRBV7-8	CASSLSAGELFF	TGTGCCAGCAGCCTCAGTGCCGGGGAGCTGTTTTTT
TRBD1	TRBJ2-7	14	many	TRBV5-1	CASSSPQGAGEQYF	TGCGCCAGCAGCTCGCCCCAGGGGGCGGGGGAGCAGTACTTC
-	TRBJ2-3	14	few	TRBV5-4	CASSPMGVPDTQYF	TGTGCCAGCAGCCCCATGGGAGTACCCGATACGCAGTATTTT
-	TRBJ2-6	15	many	TRBV6-1	CASSEKDSGANVLTF	TGTGCCAGCAGTGAAAAGGACTCTGGGGCCAACGTCCTGACTTTC
TRBD1	TRBJ2-1	14	-	TRBV7-9	CASSFLGTDNEQFF	TGTGCCAGCAGCTTTTTAGGGACAGACAATGAGCAGTTCTTC
TRBD2	TRBJ2-7	15	many	TRBV29-1	CSVEYGEGRLYEQYF	TGCAGCGTTGAGTACGGGGAGGGCCGTCTCTACGAGCAGTACTTC
-	TRBJ1-2	10	many	TRBV27	CASQGNGYTF	TGTGCCAGCCAGGGGAATGGCTACACCTTC
-	TRBJ1-3	19	few	TRBV18	CASSPRRDPTLGSGNTIYF	TGTGCCAGCTCACCACGGAGGGACCCGACTCTAGGCTCTGGAAACACCATATATTTT
TRBD2	TRBJ2-1	12	few	TRBV11-3	CASRLTSDEQFF	TGTGCCAGCAGACTTACTAGCGATGAGCAGTTCTTC
TRBD2	TRBJ2-2	18	many	TRBV10-3	CAISGPSGLAEMGGELFF	TGTGCCATCAGCGGGCCCTCGGGACTAGCGGAAATGGGCGGGGAGCTGTTTTTT
TRBD1	TRBJ1-4	16	few	TRBV3-1	CASSQRRQGAPEKLFF	TGTGCCAGCAGCCAAAGGAGGCAGGGGGCGCCTGAAAAACTGTTTTTT
-	TRBJ1-1	14	many	TRBV10-3	CAIFVTPWGTEAFF	TGTGCCATCTTCGTAACACCTTGGGGCACTGAAGCTTTCTTT
-	TRBJ2-7	14	many	TRBV28	CASSLLGLGDEQYF	TGTGCCAGCAGTTTACTCGGTCTCGGGGACGAGCAGTACTTC
-	TRBJ2-1	15	many	TRBV29-1	CSVEILTPSYNEQFF	TGCAGCGTTGAAATCCTGACGCCTTCCTACAATGAGCAGTTCTTC
TRBD2	TRBJ2-1	16	few	TRBV6-2/TRBV6-3	CASSLHIAGDYNEQFF	TGTGCCAGCAGTTTACATATAGCGGGAGACTACAATGAGCAGTTCTTC
TRBD1	TRBJ2-2	19	many	TRBV2	CASSDPGQGTRTDTGELFF	TGTGCCAGCAGTGACCCCGGACAGGGGACCCGTACGGACACCGGGGAGCTGTTTTTT
-	TRBJ1-2	15	few	TRBV4-1	CASSQAMIANYGYTF	TGCGCCAGCAGCCAGGCAATGATAGCTAACTATGGCTACACCTTC
-	TRBJ1-1	15	-	TRBV5-1	CASSLNNSPNTEAFF	TGCGCCAGCAGCTTGAACAACAGCCCGAACACTGAAGCTTTCTTT
TRBD2	TRBJ2-1	16	few	TRBV15	CATSRGRTSSHNEQFF	TGTGCCACCAGCAGAGGTAGGACTAGCTCCCACAATGAGCAGTTCTTC
TRBD1	TRBJ2-7	15	few	TRBV2	CASSGQGSISYEQYF	TGTGCCAGCAGCGGACAGGGAAGTATCTCCTACGAGCAGTACTTC
TRBD2	TRBJ2-7	14	few	TRBV20-1	CSARDALAGVEQYF	TGCAGTGCTAGAGATGCGTTAGCGGGAGTCGAGCAGTACTTC
TRBD1	TRBJ1-3	14	many	TRBV20-1	CSAGDRGTGNTIYF	TGCAGTGCTGGGGACAGAGGTACCGGAAACACCATATATTTT
-	TRBJ2-2	14	few	TRBV2	CATGGGERTGELFF	TGTGCCACCGGAGGGGGAGAGAGGACCGGGGAGCTGTTTTTT
-	TRBJ2-3	15	few	TRBV9	CASSPQAEITDTQYF	TGTGCCAGCAGCCCCCAGGCGGAAATCACAGATACGCAGTATTTT
-	TRBJ1-1	13	-	TRBV5-1	CASRFDANTEAFF	TGCGCCAGCAGATTTGATGCGAACACTGAAGCTTTCTTT
-	TRBJ2-5	13	few	TRBV30	CAWSVQGGETQYF	TGTGCCTGGAGTGTACAGGGAGGGGAGACCCAGTACTTC
-	TRBJ1-2	16	many	TRBV7-2	CASSPFPQELDYGYTF	TGTGCCAGCAGTCCTTTTCCCCAGGAGTTAGACTATGGCTACACCTTC
-	TRBJ2-3	13	many	TRBV20-1	CSARASTPDTQYF	TGCAGTGCTAGAGCCTCAACTCCGGATACGCAGTATTTT
TRBD2	TRBJ2-5	16	few	TRBV15	CATSTSGRSFKETQYF	TGTGCCACCAGCACTAGCGGGAGGTCCTTCAAAGAGACCCAGTACTTC
TRBD2	TRBJ2-2	16	few	TRBV10-3	CAISEASGISTGELFF	TGTGCCATCAGTGAGGCTAGCGGGATCTCCACCGGGGAGCTGTTTTTT
-	TRBJ2-1	15	-	TRBV6-6	CASSLDGYSYNEQFF	TGTGCCAGCAGCTTGGACGGATACTCCTACAATGAGCAGTTCTTC
TRBD1	TRBJ1-5	14	many	TRBV19	CASSSGTGNQPQHF	TGTGCCAGCAGCTCCGGGACAGGGAATCAGCCCCAGCATTTT
TRBD1	TRBJ2-7	17	many	TRBV3-1	CASSQDTGSGGIYEQYF	TGTGCCAGCAGCCAAGATACGGGTTCAGGGGGCATCTACGAGCAGTACTTC
-	TRBJ2-7	12	many	TRBV7-9	CASSLGFYEQYF	TGTGCCAGCAGCTTAGGGTTCTACGAGCAGTACTTC